These 28 T cell receptor beta chains share one sample of origin, sequenced in a study of Ad26.COV2.S vaccination and SARS-CoV-2 variants. Sequencing was performed with immunoSEQ multiplex PCR; in TCRdb, only in-frame clones are kept and a portion is missing. This table has about 460,000 clones, about nine tenths appearing once. Indicated treatment: over 15 received Ad26.COV2.S at low or high dose, single or two shots; about 5 received placebo; per-sample allocation not given. Collection of the samples took place on day 63 after the first injection of vaccine or placebo. The sample consisted of peripheral blood, taken in a trial of Ad26.COV2.S vaccine versus placebo. These receptors were taken from a person aged 18 to 59 who received the Ad26.COV2.S COVID-19 vaccine or a placebo.

This clone appeared a few times. This chain uses TRBV6-5 with TRBJ2-7, with 12 bases fitting TRBD2. The CDR3 is made up of 15 amino acids. The germline gives CDR1 MNHEY, CDR2 SVGAGI. The junction had 3 bases not matched to a gene; V was cut back by 6 bases and J by 0 bases. The CDR3 loop reads CASRGLAGSSYEQYF. Here the CDR3 DNA reads TGTGCCAGCAGGGGACTAGCGGGTAGCTCCTACGAGCAGTACTTC.

V gene TRBV2 combines with J gene TRBJ2-4; D gene unclear. V was cut by 7 bases and J by 10 bases, with 11 bases left in between. Germline assignment: CDR1 SNHLY and CDR2 FYNNEI. The CDR3 covers 11 residues. The CDR3 region has the DNA TGTGCCAGCACCCGCTCGGTGATTCAGTACTTC. This encodes CASTRSVIQYF.

The chain uses TRBV5-8 and TRBJ2-3; D remains unclear. CDR1 and CDR2 (germline): SGHTS, YDEGEE. V lost 0 bases and J lost 0, with 8 bases in between. CDR3 length equals 15 residues. CDR3 amino acids: CASSLAAFSTDTQYF. CDR3 in DNA: TGTGCCAGCAGCTTGGCTGCATTTAGCACAGATACGCAGTATTTT.

DNA of the CDR3: TGTGCCAGCAGTTCCCGGGGGACTAGCGTTTCCAATGAGCAGTTCTTC. It encodes CASSSRGTSVSNEQFF. The chain employs TRBV2 and TRBJ2-1; 10 bases match TRBD2. The CDR3 loop spans 16 amino acids. CDR1 and CDR2 from the germline V gene are SNHLY and FYNNEI. V lost 5 bases and J lost 6; bases outside the gene matches: 10.

V gene TRBV6-5 combines with J gene TRBJ2-3, with D possibly TRBD1 on 6 matching bases. This CDR3 is built from 14 residues. Per the germline V gene, CDR1 is MNHEY and CDR2 is SVGAGI. Trimming shortened V by 1 base and J by 5 bases, and 10 bases separated the two germline ends. The CDR3, as DNA: TGTGCCAGCAGTTACTTACAGGGTAAAGATACGCAGTATTTT. Translating it yields CASSYLQGKDTQYF.

This clone was observed once. The chain couples TRBV5-1 to TRBJ2-5; D possibly matches TRBD1 or TRBD2 (5 bases each). V lost 2 bases and J lost 4, with 12 bases in between. CDR3 size: 14 residues. CDR1 is SGHRS and CDR2 is YFSETQ in the germline V gene. The CDR3: CASSLGGGGETQYF. DNA of the CDR3: TGCGCCAGCAGCTTAGGTGGGGGTGGAGAGACCCAGTACTTC.

The chain is built from TRBV10-1 and TRBJ1-1; D ambiguous. Germline CDR1 and CDR2: WNHNN and SYGVQD (reference sequence). The V gene lost 11 bases and the J gene lost 4 bases, with 8 bases spanning the gap. The CDR3 length is 10 residues. CDR3 residues: CAGMCTEAFF. The CDR3, as DNA: TGCGCCGGTATGTGCACTGAAGCTTTCTTT.

This chain connects TRBV4-3 to TRBJ2-3; the match to TRBD2 covers 15 bases. The CDR3 runs to 16 residues. CDR1 is LGHNA and CDR2 is YSLEER in the germline V gene. The ends lost 3 bases at V and 3 bases at J; junction bases unmatched: 1. The chain's CDR3 is CASSHGTSGGTDTQYF. The CDR3, as DNA: TGCGCCAGCAGCCATGGGACTAGCGGGGGGACAGATACGCAGTATTTT.

This rearrangement joins TRBV7-6 to TRBJ2-7, with D perhaps given as TRBD1 or TRBD2 (6 bases each). Trimming removed 1 base from V and 7 bases from J, with 17 bases in between. CDR1 and CDR2 (germline): SGHVS, FNYEAQ. This CDR3 has 15 residues. CDR3 DNA: TGTGCCAGCAGCTTAGGGCCGGGGGCGACGGGGGAGCAGTACTTC. It specifies CASSLGPGATGEQYF.

This clone was detected once. The chain links TRBV19 to TRBJ2-1; the match to TRBD1 covers 8 bases. The V gene end was trimmed by 5 bases and the J gene end by 4 bases; junction bases not matched to a gene: 10. The germline gives CDR1 LNHDA, CDR2 SQIVND (reference sequence). The CDR3 covers 16 residues. In DNA form, the CDR3 reads TGTGCCAGTAGTTACGGACAGGGAGGTTTGTACAATGAGCAGTTCTTC. Amino acids: CASSYGQGGLYNEQFF.

The gene calls are TRBV7-8 and TRBJ1-1; perhaps TRBD1 as D (6 bases). The CDR3 spans 17 residues. Trimming shortened V by 4 bases and J by 7 bases, and 25 bases separated the two germline ends. CDR1 and CDR2 (germline): SGHVS, FQNEAQ. The CDR3 sequence is CASSYRETSILTGEAFF. The CDR3 nucleotides read TGTGCCAGCAGCTACAGGGAGACGAGCATCCTTACAGGTGAAGCTTTCTTT.

The CDR3 loop is CASRFRGLSEKLFF. Written as DNA, the CDR3 is TGTGCCAGCAGATTCAGGGGATTGAGTGAAAAACTGTTTTTT. The gene calls are TRBV6-5 and TRBJ1-4; D is perhaps TRBD1 (6 bases). CDR3 size: 14 residues. Germline V lookup: CDR1 MNHEY, CDR2 SVGAGI. The V end lost 6 bases, the J end lost 7 bases, and 15 bases lay between the germline ends.

V and J are TRBV7-2 and TRBJ1-1; D is possibly TRBD1 (6 bases). This CDR3 comprises 17 residues. Trimming took off 2 bases at V and 0 bases at J, with 16 bases between the two ends. Per the germline V gene, CDR1 is SGHTA and CDR2 is FQGNSA. The CDR3 sequence: CASSLRYGGQMNTEAFF. The CDR3 DNA follows: TGTGCCAGCAGCTTAAGATATGGGGGACAAATGAACACTGAAGCTTTCTTT.

V is TRBV5-4 and J is TRBJ1-2; D not certain. Germline V gives CDR1 SGHNT, CDR2 YYREEE (reference sequence). The V end was cut by 4 bases, the J end by 0 bases, with 10 bases between. The CDR3 is 14 residues long. The CDR3 sequence is CASSQGPSNYGYTF. The CDR3 DNA is TGTGCCAGCAGCCAAGGACCTTCTAACTATGGCTACACCTTC.

This chain connects TRBV10-3 to TRBJ1-2; possible D gene TRBD1, 6 bases. This CDR3 contains 12 residues. Germline V gives CDR1 ENHRY, CDR2 SYGVKD. V lost 1 base to trimming and J lost 7 bases, with 7 bases between them. The CDR3 DNA sequence: TGTGCCATCAGTGAGTTGGGGGCTGGCTACACCTTC. This gives the protein CAISELGAGYTF.

This clone was seen more than once but under ten times. V is TRBV18 and J is TRBJ2-7; the match to TRBD1 covers 9 bases. V was pared by 0 bases and J by 6 bases, with 6 bases of the junction left unmatched. This CDR3 has 15 residues. CDR1 is KGHSH and CDR2 is LQKENI in the germline V gene. The CDR3 nucleotides are TGTGCCAGCTCACCACCAGGTGGACAGGGGATCGAGCAGTACTTC. Translated, it gives CASSPPGGQGIEQYF.

The chain links TRBV6-5 to TRBJ2-3; 7 bases fit TRBD2. Losses at the gene ends were 6 bases for V and 4 bases for J; bases not matched to a gene: 7. The germline V gene has CDR1 MNHEY and CDR2 SVGAGI. CDR3 length: 14 amino acids. CDR3: CASRQAGLADTQYF. The CDR3 nucleotides are TGTGCCAGCAGGCAAGCGGGATTGGCAGATACGCAGTATTTT.

The gene calls are TRBV12-5 and TRBJ2-2; TRBD2 matches 8 bases. The CDR3 covers 17 residues. Germline values: CDR1 LGHNT, CDR2 FRNRAP. V lost 1 base and J lost 3; bases outside the gene matches: 7. The DNA of the CDR3 is TGTGCTAGTGGTTTGGGGGGAAGCGGGAGTCACACCGGGGAGCTGTTTTTT. Its protein product is CASGLGGSGSHTGELFF.

CDR3 amino acids: CASGLDLDRGRTEAFF. CDR3 nucleotide sequence: TGTGCTAGTGGTTTGGATTTAGATCGCGGGCGCACTGAAGCTTTCTTT. V gene TRBV12-5 combines with J gene TRBJ1-1; the D is unclear. The CDR3 spans 16 residues. Looked up from germline, CDR1 is LGHNT and CDR2 is FRNRAP. V was shortened by 1 base and J by 4 bases, with 16 bases between the two germline ends.

The V call is TRBV4-2, the J call TRBJ2-7; tentative D call: TRBD2 (5 bases). V was shortened by 1 base and J by 4 bases, with 8 bases between the two germline ends. Germline CDR1 LGHNA, CDR2 YNFKEQ. This CDR3 comprises 13 residues. The CDR3 region is CASSQAQRYEQYF. The CDR3 DNA follows: TGTGCCAGCAGCCAAGCTCAGCGGTACGAGCAGTACTTC.

The chain combines TRBV7-8 with TRBJ1-6; D unresolved. V lost 5 bases to trimming and J lost 6 bases, with 8 bases between them. Germline V CDR1 and CDR2: SGHVS, FQNEAQ. The CDR3 is 13 amino acids. The CDR3 DNA is TGTGCCAGCAGCCCAATGCCTAATTCACCCCTCCACTTT. As protein: CASSPMPNSPLHF.

V and J are TRBV5-1 and TRBJ2-5, with 9 bases fitting TRBD2. Per the germline V gene, CDR1 is SGHRS and CDR2 is YFSETQ. J was trimmed by 2 bases and V by 0 bases; bases with no gene match: 5. The CDR3 spans 16 residues. CDR3 bases: TGCGCCAGCAGCTTGGATGCTAGCGGGGCTCAAGAGACCCAGTACTTC. Translated, it gives CASSLDASGAQETQYF.

The rearrangement uses TRBV19 and TRBJ1-6; 7 positions agree with TRBD1. There are 15 residues in the CDR3. After removal of 5 bases from V and 9 bases from J, the junction contained 10 bases not matched to a gene. Germline V lookup: CDR1 LNHDA, CDR2 SQIVND (reference sequence). The CDR3 protein is CASSPGQKTGSPLHF. In nucleotides, the CDR3 is TGTGCCAGTAGTCCGGGACAGAAAACCGGTTCACCCCTCCACTTT.

This chain uses TRBV5-1 with TRBJ2-4, with 7 bases that match TRBD2. Germline V gene lookup returns CDR1 SGHRS and CDR2 YFSETQ. Losses at the gene ends were 5 bases for V and 9 bases for J; bases not matched to a gene: 8. This CDR3 spans 13 amino acids. The CDR3 nucleotides are TGCGCCAGCAGTCAAGGGAGGGTTGGCATTCAGTACTTC. The encoded protein is CASSQGRVGIQYF.

The chain combines TRBV30 with TRBJ1-6, with 8 positions matching TRBD1. The CDR3 contains 13 residues. With 4 bases clipped from V and 9 bases from J, the junction kept 5 bases outside the gene matches. Germline V gives CDR1 GTSNPN, CDR2 SVGIG (reference sequence). The CDR3 loop reads CAWTQGVISPLHF. The CDR3 nucleotides read TGTGCCTGGACACAGGGGGTAATTTCACCCCTCCACTTT.

J is TRBJ1-2 and V is TRBV3-1 (or the pseudogene TRBV3-2); 7 bases match TRBD1. The V segment lost 1 base and the J segment 8 bases; nucleotides outside the gene matches: 4. Looked up from germline, CDR1 is LGHDT and CDR2 is YNNKEL (reference sequence). This CDR3 region has 13 residues. CDR3 in amino acids: CASSQGQGEGYTF. The CDR3 DNA reads TGTGCCAGCAGCCAAGGACAGGGTGAAGGCTACACCTTC.

This chain connects TRBV5-1 to TRBJ1-2, with D possibly being TRBD1 (5 bases). This CDR3 comprises 16 residues. V lost 0 bases, J lost 0 bases, and 12 bases lay in between. Looked up from germline, CDR1 is SGHRS and CDR2 is YFSETQ. CDR3 loop: CASSLATTVTNYGYTF. The CDR3 DNA is TGCGCCAGCAGCTTGGCCACGACAGTTACTAACTATGGCTACACCTTC.

The genes are TRBV7-2 and TRBJ1-5, with a tentative D call TRBD1 (5 bases). V lost 6 bases and J lost 2, with 17 bases in between. The CDR3 has 16 residues. Germline CDR1 SGHTA, CDR2 FQGNSA. This CDR3 is CASSRGTGFGNQPQHF. CDR3 nucleotides: TGTGCCAGCAGTCGGGGAACAGGTTTCGGCAATCAGCCCCAGCATTTT.